The present TCR beta chain was sequenced within a study of blood T cell repertoires in COVID-19. Overall study: The United States, Italy and Spain provided the acute and convalescent COVID-19 samples. PBMCs, B-cell-depleted T cells, or T cells provided the cDNA or gDNA that made up the material.

Germline-derived CDR1 and CDR2 are SGHAT and FQDESV (reference sequence). The CDR3 spans 12 residues. Trimming shortened V by 1 base and J by 6 bases, and 7 bases separated the two germline ends. In the original workflow: Amplification of reference gene primers was used by the study to estimate nucleated cell counts. The table came from immunoSEQ multiplex PCR; TCRdb's copy has only in-frame clones and leaves some out. V and J calls and clone size come straight from that table; D and trimming were deduced from the DNA. The table records about 81,000 clones, 90% to 95% of them present only once. Sequencing was carried out using peripheral blood. The TCR originated in a human donor with active COVID-19. The donor label of this sample is uncertain. This chain links TRBV11-1 with TRBJ2-7, with D uncertain. The CDR3 DNA follows: TGTGCCAGCAGCTTAGGGGCCCGCGAGCAGTACTTC. Its translation is CASSLGAREQYF.